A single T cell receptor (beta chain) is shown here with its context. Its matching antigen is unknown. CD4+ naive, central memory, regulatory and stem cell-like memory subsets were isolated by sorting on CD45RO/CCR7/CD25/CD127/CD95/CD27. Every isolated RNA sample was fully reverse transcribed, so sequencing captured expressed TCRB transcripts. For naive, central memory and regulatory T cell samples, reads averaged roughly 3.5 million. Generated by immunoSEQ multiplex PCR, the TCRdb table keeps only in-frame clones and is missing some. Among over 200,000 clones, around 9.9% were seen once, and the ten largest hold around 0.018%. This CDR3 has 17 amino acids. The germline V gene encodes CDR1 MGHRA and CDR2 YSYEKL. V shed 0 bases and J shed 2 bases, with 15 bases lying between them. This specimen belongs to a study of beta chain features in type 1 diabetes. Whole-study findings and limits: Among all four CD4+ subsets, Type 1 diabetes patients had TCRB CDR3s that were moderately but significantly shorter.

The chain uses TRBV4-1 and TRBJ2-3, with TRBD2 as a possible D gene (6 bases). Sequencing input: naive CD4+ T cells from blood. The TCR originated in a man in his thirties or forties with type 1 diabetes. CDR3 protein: CASSQEKTGGITDTQYF. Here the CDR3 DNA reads TGCGCCAGCAGCCAAGAGAAGACTGGCGGGATCACAGATACGCAGTATTTT.